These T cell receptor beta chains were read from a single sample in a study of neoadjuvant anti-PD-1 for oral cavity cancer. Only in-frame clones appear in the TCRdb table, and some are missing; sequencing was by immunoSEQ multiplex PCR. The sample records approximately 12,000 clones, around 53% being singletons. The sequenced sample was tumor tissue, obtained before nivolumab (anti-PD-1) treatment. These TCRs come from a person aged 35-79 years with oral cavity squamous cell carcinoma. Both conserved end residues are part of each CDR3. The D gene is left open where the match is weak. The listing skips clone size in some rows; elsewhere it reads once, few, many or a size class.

TGTGCCATCAGTGATGGAAGGGGGAACACTGAAGCTTTCTTT	CAISDGRGNTEAFF	TRBV10-3	TRBJ1-1	.	.
TGCGCCAGCAGGCCCGGATTTGACAATGAGCAGTTCTTC	CASRPGFDNEQFF	TRBV10-2	TRBJ2-1	.	.
TGCGCCAGCAGTGAGGGAGGGTGGACTAGCGGATATACGCAGTATTTT	CASSEGGWTSGYTQYF	TRBV10-2	TRBJ2-3	once	TRBD2
TGTGCCAGCAGTGATGGGATTCCCACAGATACGCAGTATTTT	CASSDGIPTDTQYF	TRBV2	TRBJ2-3	few	.
TGCGCCAGCAGCCAGCCAGGACAGGGGGGGGGAAACACCATATATTTT	CASSQPGQGGGNTIYF	TRBV4-1	TRBJ1-3	.	TRBD1
TGTGCCAGCAGTCCCGGGACGGTCTTCTCCTACGAGCAGTACTTC	CASSPGTVFSYEQYF	TRBV6-5	TRBJ2-7	medium-sized	.
TGTGCCAGCAGTGGACTAGCGGGAGGAAGCTACAATGAGCAGTTCTTC	CASSGLAGGSYNEQFF	TRBV6-1	TRBJ2-1	.	TRBD2
TGTGCCAGCAGCTGGACAGGGGGCAATCAGCCCCAGCATTTT	CASSWTGGNQPQHF	TRBV7-2	TRBJ1-5	.	TRBD1
TGTGCCAGCAGCTCCCGGGACAGGGGAAATACGCAGTATTTT	CASSSRDRGNTQYF	TRBV7-3	TRBJ2-3	.	TRBD1
TGTGCCATCAGTGAGTCTGCAGGGGAGACCCAGTACTTC	CAISESAGETQYF	TRBV10-3	TRBJ2-5	.	.
TGTGCCAGCAGGCGGACAGGACCCTACGAGCAGTACTTC	CASRRTGPYEQYF	TRBV2	TRBJ2-7	.	TRBD1
TGTGCCAGCAGCTTAGTTTCGAATATCAATGAGCAGTTCTTC	CASSLVSNINEQFF	TRBV7-8	TRBJ2-1	.	.
TGCGCCAGCAGCTTGGTACAAGGTGCAGTTTATACAGATACGCAGTATTTT	CASSLVQGAVYTDTQYF	TRBV5-1	TRBJ2-3	.	.
TGTGCCTGGAGTGCCCCCCGGGGAGGCACCCACACCGGGGAGCTGTTTTTT	CAWSAPRGGTHTGELFF	TRBV30	TRBJ2-2	.	.
TGTGCCAGTAGTCCCTCCGGGACGGCGGGGACTGAAGCTTTCTTT	CASSPSGTAGTEAFF	TRBV19	TRBJ1-1	.	.
TGTGCCAGCAGTCGTAAGAGCAATCAGCCCCAGCATTTT	CASSRKSNQPQHF	TRBV6-5	TRBJ1-5	.	.
TGTGCCAGCAGCTCCGGGACTAGCGGGACAGCCGGGGAGCTGTTTTTT	CASSSGTSGTAGELFF	TRBV7-6	TRBJ2-2	.	TRBD2
TGCGCCAGCAGTTACGACCATCAGTCCTACAATGAGCAGTTCTTC	CASSYDHQSYNEQFF	TRBV5-1	TRBJ2-1	.	.
TGTGCCAGCAGTCAAGGGACTAGCGGGAGGGCCTACGAGCAGTACTTC	CASSQGTSGRAYEQYF	TRBV2	TRBJ2-7	medium-sized	TRBD2
TGTGCCAGCAGCTTCGCCGGGACTAGCGGGAGGGTTGAGACCCAGTACTTC	CASSFAGTSGRVETQYF	TRBV7-9	TRBJ2-5	.	TRBD2
TGTGCCAGCAGTTTAAAGGGTAGTTACGAGCAGTACTTC	CASSLKGSYEQYF	TRBV6-6	TRBJ2-7	.	.
TGTGCCAGCAGTCAAGGGAGGGGACTCCCTAAATCCTACAATGAGCAGTTCTTC	CASSQGRGLPKSYNEQFF	TRBV7-3	TRBJ2-1	medium-sized	TRBD2
TGTGCCAGCAGTTGCGTTTGGGGACAAGAGACCCAGTACTTC	CASSCVWGQETQYF	TRBV13	TRBJ2-5	.	.
TGTGCCAGTAGTTCAGGGAGGACGAGGGACACCGGGGAGCTGTTTTTT	CASSSGRTRDTGELFF	TRBV19	TRBJ2-2	medium-sized	.
TGTGCCAGCAGTAGGCTGAGCTCCTACAATGAGCAGTTCTTC	CASSRLSSYNEQFF	TRBV6-6	TRBJ2-1	few	.
TGTGCCAGCAGCCAAGAAAGGAGTACGTATGCGGGAACCCCCTACGAGCAGTACTTC	CASSQERSTYAGTPYEQYF	TRBV4-2	TRBJ2-7	.	.
TGTGCCTGGAGTCTTGGACTAGCGGGATCCGGGGAGCTGTTTTTT	CAWSLGLAGSGELFF	TRBV30	TRBJ2-2	.	TRBD2
TGTGCCAGCGGAGAGGGATACGGGTCCGGGGGAAACACCATATATTTT	CASGEGYGSGGNTIYF	TRBV28	TRBJ1-3	few	.
TGTGCCAGCAGCTTATCGCGCGTCTTAGCGGGACACAATGAGCAGTTCTTC	CASSLSRVLAGHNEQFF	TRBV7-8	TRBJ2-1	once	TRBD2
TGTGCCAGCAGCTTCCAGGGGGCGGTTAATGAAAAACTGTTTTTT	CASSFQGAVNEKLFF	TRBV5-8	TRBJ1-4	once	TRBD1
TGTGCCACCAGCAGCGCGCCGACAGGGGGCTCGCACGAGCAGTACTTC	CATSSAPTGGSHEQYF	TRBV15	TRBJ2-7	.	TRBD1
TGTGCCAGTAGTATAGGTACGGCTAGCGGGTACAATGAGCAGTTCTTC	CASSIGTASGYNEQFF	TRBV19	TRBJ2-1	few	TRBD2
TGTGCCAGCAGCCAAGAAAGGGGCTGGAGCACAGATACGCAGTATTTT	CASSQERGWSTDTQYF	TRBV14	TRBJ2-3	.	.
TGTGCCAGCAGTTTATATTCGGCAGCTGGGGAGCTGTTTTTT	CASSLYSAAGELFF	TRBV28	TRBJ2-2	large	.
TGTGCCAGCAGCCAGAGCCCGGGACGGTCCTACGAGCAGTACTTC	CASSQSPGRSYEQYF	TRBV7-2	TRBJ2-7	once	.
TGTGCCAGCAGACAGGGAAATACTGGGGCCAACGTCCTGACTTTC	CASRQGNTGANVLTF	TRBV6-1	TRBJ2-6	.	.
TGTGCCAGTAGTATAGGAGGAGACGGCTACACCTTC	CASSIGGDGYTF	TRBV19	TRBJ1-2	medium-sized	.
TGTGCCAGCAGCTTGGGGTCCAGGGAAAAACTGTTTTTT	CASSLGSREKLFF	TRBV7-6	TRBJ1-4	few	.